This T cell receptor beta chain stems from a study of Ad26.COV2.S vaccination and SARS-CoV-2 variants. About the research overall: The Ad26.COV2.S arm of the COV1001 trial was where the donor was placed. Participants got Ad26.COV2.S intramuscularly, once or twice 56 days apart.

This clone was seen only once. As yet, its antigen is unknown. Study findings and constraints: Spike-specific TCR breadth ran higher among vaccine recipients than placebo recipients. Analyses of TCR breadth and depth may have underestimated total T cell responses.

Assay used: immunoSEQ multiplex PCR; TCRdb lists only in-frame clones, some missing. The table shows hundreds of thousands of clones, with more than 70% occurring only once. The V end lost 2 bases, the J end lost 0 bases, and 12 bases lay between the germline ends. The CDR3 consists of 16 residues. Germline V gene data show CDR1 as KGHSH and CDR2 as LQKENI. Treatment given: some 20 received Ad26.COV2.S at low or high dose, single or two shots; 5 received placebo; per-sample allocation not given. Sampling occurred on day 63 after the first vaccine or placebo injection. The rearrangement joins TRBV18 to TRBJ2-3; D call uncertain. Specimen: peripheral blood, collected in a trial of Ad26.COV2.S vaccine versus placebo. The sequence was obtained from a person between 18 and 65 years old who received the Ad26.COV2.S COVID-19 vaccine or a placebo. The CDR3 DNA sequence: TGTGCCAGCTCACCAAGAGGCTGGGCTAGCACAGATACGCAGTATTTT. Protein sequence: CASSPRGWASTDTQYF.